The 9 T cell receptor beta chains below all came from one sample that was sequenced in a study of T cell repertoires in cytomegalovirus infection (dated by TCRdb to about 2019). The instrument was an Illumina HiSeq 1500. The raw public reads went through TCRdb reprocessing: fastp at Q25, MiXCR clone calling, in-frame beta chains kept. Every CDR3 protein is listed once, alongside the most common genes and DNA of its rows. The sample yields some 600,000 distinct CDR3 sequences; 20% to 25% were counted once. The biggest ten clones account for roughly 8% of the sample. Material: CD8+ T cells from PBMCs. The receptor set was obtained from a human donor in good health (CMV status not recorded). Some clones in this sample may be carry-over from other donors' samples.

V is TRBV20-1 and J is TRBJ2-7; TRBD1 matches at 9 bases. Germline lookup yields CDR1 DFQATT and CDR2 SNEGSKA (reference sequence). CDR3 length: 14 amino acids. After removal of 2 bases from V and 3 bases from J, the junction contained 5 bases not matched to a gene. This chain's CDR3 is CSARPGQGFYEQYF. In nucleotides, the CDR3 is TGCAGTGCTAGACCGGGACAGGGTTTCTACGAGCAGTACTTC.

Points on this clonotype: A read error may be the cause here, since a much bigger clone is one base away. V usage is TRBV28 and J usage is TRBJ1-6; D is unclear. Germline lookup yields CDR1 MDHEN and CDR2 SYDVKM. This CDR3 has 15 amino acids. In DNA, the CDR3 is TGTGCCAGCAGGCCCGAAGGCGCTGGGAATTTACCCCTCCACTTT. Translation: CASRPEGAGNLPLHF.

For this clonotype: A read error may be the cause here, since a much bigger clone is one base away. The J gene is TRBJ2-5, the V gene TRBV7-3; D might be TRBD1 or TRBD2, each matching 5 bases. Trimming shortened V by 0 bases and J by 4 bases, and 18 bases separated the two germline ends. Germline V gene sequence: CDR1 SGHTA, CDR2 FQGTGA. CDR3 length equals 17 residues. The CDR3 DNA sequence: TGTGCCAGCAGCTTAACGGGGGTAGAAGTGCCAAGAGAGACCCAGTACTTC. This translates into CASSLTGVEVPRETQYF.

This clonotype occurred a few times. This sequence joins TRBV11-2 and TRBJ2-1; maybe TRBD1 (6 bases). V was pared by 4 bases and J by 3 bases, with 16 bases between. The CDR3 is 16 amino acids. Germline V gives CDR1 SGHAT, CDR2 FQNNGV. CDR3 coding DNA: TGTGCCAGCAGCTCATTCGGACAGCTCGACTACAATGAGCAGTTCTTC. It encodes CASSSFGQLDYNEQFF.

This clonotype was counted at least ten times. The chain links TRBV7-8 to TRBJ1-6; D remains ambiguous. This CDR3 region has 14 residues. The germline V and J ends were trimmed by 5 bases and 1 base, with 6 bases remaining between them. Germline V gene lookup returns CDR1 SGHVS and CDR2 FQNEAQ. The CDR3 DNA reads as TGTGCCAGCAGCGAGCTATCCTATAATTCACCCCTCCACTTT. Encoded protein: CASSELSYNSPLHF. Full variable domain (rest looked up from reference TRBV7-8 and TRBJ1-6): GAGVSQSPRYKVAKRGQDVALRCDPISGHVSLFWYQQALGQGPEFLTYFQNEAQLDKSGLPSDRFFAERPEGSVSTLKIQRTQQEDSAVYLCASSELSYNSPLHFGNGTRLTVT.

This rearrangement joins TRBV29-1 to TRBJ1-2, with no clear D. V lost 2 bases, J lost 5 bases, and 9 bases lay in between. Germline assignment: CDR1 SQVTM and CDR2 ANQGSEA. The CDR3 is made up of 12 amino acids. CDR3 sequence reads: CSVESQSYGYTF. The CDR3 DNA follows: TGCAGCGTTGAATCACAGTCGTATGGCTACACCTTC.

This clonotype was seen ten or more times. The CDR3 nucleotides read TGTGCCAGCAGCCCCGGAGCCAGGGGAGCAGATACGCAGTATTTT. Protein sequence: CASSPGARGADTQYF. The chain is built from TRBV11-3 and TRBJ2-3; D might be TRBD1 (6 bases). Looked up from germline, CDR1 is SGHNT and CDR2 is YENEEA. The CDR3 is 15 amino acids. Trimming left V 5 bases short and J 4 bases short, with 16 bases between.

A word on this clonotype: A much larger clone differs from this one at a single base, so this may be a read error. J is TRBJ2-5 and V is TRBV7-6, with 9 bases that match TRBD1. Germline CDR1 and CDR2: SGHVS and FNYEAQ. The CDR3 covers 14 residues. In nucleotides, the CDR3 is TGTACCAGCAGCAAAGGACAGGGGAAAGAGACCCAGTACTTC. Its protein is CTSSKGQGKETQYF.

This clonotype was detected only a few times. This chain joins TRBV20-1 and TRBJ1-1; TRBD1 aligns across 7 bases. The CDR3 has 15 residues. The V segment lost 5 bases and the J segment 3 bases; nucleotides outside the gene matches: 12. The germline V gene encodes CDR1 DFQATT and CDR2 SNEGSKA (reference sequence). CDR3 loop: CSARQTWDRHTEAFF. The CDR3, as DNA: TGCAGTGCTCGACAAACCTGGGACAGACACACTGAAGCTTTCTTT.